The TCR beta chain described here comes from a study of T-cell memory formation after mild COVID-19. Study results and caveats: Cross-reactive memory apparently joined, as some responding clones appeared in pre-infection memory. Chiefly within CM and EM were the contracting CD4+ clones; CD8+ ones were within EMRA. CD4+ bias marked clones expanding day 15 to 37, unlike balanced contracting clones.

The ends were cut back, 0 bases at V and 4 bases at J, with 9 bases in the middle. This CDR3 contains 14 residues. The germline V gene encodes CDR1 MNHEY and CDR2 SMNVEV (reference sequence). This clonotype showed up just a few times. The target antigen is unknown. 5'RACE, which relied on constant-segment primers, yielded TCR alpha and TCR beta cDNA libraries carrying sample barcodes and UMIs. Each CDR3 protein gets one entry after TCRdb re-called the 5' RACE reads with MiXCR. The sample includes 400,000 or so distinct CDR3 sequences, around 19% of them seen just once. The sequence came from an adult woman who had mild COVID-19 (a few samples of this study predate the infection). Cell type and time point are not known. The chain has TRBV27 and TRBJ1-1; TRBD1 might be the D (6 bases). Material for sequencing was PBMCs or a T cell subset sorted from them (not recorded which). CDR3 loop: CASSLSQGLTEAFF. The CDR3 DNA is TGTGCCAGCAGTTTATCTCAGGGGCTCACTGAAGCTTTCTTT.